A single sample is the source of the 29 T cell receptor beta chains below, sequenced in a study of blood T cells in healthy people across ages. Using a J-beta primer mix together with a sample-barcoded 5' primer, a second PCR was run for roughly 6 to 12 cycles. TCRdb analysed the 5' RACE reads with MiXCR anew, one entry per CDR3 protein. The sample carries about 680,000 distinct CDR3 sequences, approximately 49% recorded once. The sample was blood. These receptors were collected from a woman aged 55-70 years in good health.

The rearrangement links TRBV29-1 to TRBJ2-5; possible D gene TRBD1, 6 bases. CDR3 size: 13 residues. Per the germline V gene, CDR1 is SQVTM and CDR2 is ANQGSEA. CDR3 loop: CGAKSRGLETQYF. The CDR3 DNA reads TGCGGCGCTAAAAGCAGGGGTTTGGAGACCCAGTACTTC.

The CDR3 region has the DNA TGTGCCAGCAGCGTAGAACTAGCGGGAGTCCGGTATTTT. Translated, it gives CASSVELAGVRYF. The chain couples TRBV9 to TRBJ2-3, with 11 bases fitting TRBD2. The V gene end was trimmed by 0 bases and the J gene end by 14 bases; junction bases not matched to a gene: 5. Germline CDR1 SGDLS, CDR2 YYNGEE. The CDR3 totals 13 residues.

This chain links TRBV28 with TRBJ1-1, with D tentatively TRBD1 (5 bases). CDR3 size: 13 residues. Germline values: CDR1 MDHEN, CDR2 SYDVKM. V lost 9 bases to trimming and J lost 0 bases, with 11 bases between them. CDR3 protein: CASIQGMNTEAFF. In DNA form, the CDR3 reads TGTGCCAGTATTCAGGGCATGAACACTGAAGCTTTCTTT.

The rearrangement joins TRBV6-2 or TRBV6-3 to TRBJ2-7; D possibly corresponds to TRBD2 (6 bases). This CDR3 is 14 amino acids long. V was trimmed by 7 bases and J by 4 bases, leaving 17 bases between them. Germline assignment: CDR1 MNHEY and CDR2 SVGEGT. The CDR3 DNA is TGTGCCAGCATTAGCGGAGGGAGTAGTTACGAGCAGTACTTC. It translates to CASISGGSSYEQYF.

This clonotype was counted a single time. This chain joins TRBV24-1 and TRBJ1-2; 9 bases are shared with TRBD1. The germline CDR1 and CDR2 sequences are KGHDR and SFDVKD. V lost 3 bases and J lost 6; bases outside the gene matches: 7. The CDR3 has 15 residues. CDR3 nucleotides: TGTGCCACCAGTGATCGTACAGGGGGCTTCGATGGCTACACCTTC. This sequence encodes CATSDRTGGFDGYTF.

This rearrangement joins TRBV20-1 to TRBJ2-1; 10 nucleotides agree with TRBD2. CDR1 is DFQATT, CDR2 SNEGSKA, per germline (reference sequence). The CDR3 has 16 amino acids. V lost 1 base and J lost 1; bases outside the gene matches: 4. This CDR3 reads CSARGTSGESYNEQFF. CDR3 sequence (DNA): TGCAGTGCTAGAGGGACTAGCGGAGAGTCCTACAATGAGCAGTTCTTC.

This chain joins TRBV10-3 and TRBJ1-6, with TRBD1 matching 9 bases. The CDR3 totals 15 residues. V was clipped by 6 bases and J by 8 bases; unmatched bases: 8. Germline CDR1 ENHRY, CDR2 SYGVKD. The CDR3 bases are TGTGCCATCAGAGAACAGGGGGCAGTGGATTCACCCCTCCACTTT. Residues: CAIREQGAVDSPLHF.

The V gene is TRBV7-6, the J gene TRBJ2-3, with TRBD2 identical over 12 bases. CDR3 length equals 19 residues. V shed 3 bases, J shed 4 bases, and the junction held 14 bases outside the gene matches. Germline V CDR1 and CDR2: SGHVS, FNYEAQ. The CDR3 bases are TGTGCCAGCAGCTTTTTACTAGCGGGAGGTCACTCACGCCCAGATACGCAGTATTTT. Encoded protein: CASSFLLAGGHSRPDTQYF.

The rearrangement links TRBV10-3 to TRBJ2-5, with D perhaps matching TRBD1 or TRBD2 (5 bases each). V was clipped by 0 bases and J by 2 bases, with 10 bases between them. The CDR3 is made up of 15 amino acids. The germline gives CDR1 ENHRY, CDR2 SYGVKD. CDR3 residues: CAISESVGRQETQYF. The CDR3 coding sequence is TGTGCCATCAGTGAGTCGGTGGGACGGCAAGAGACCCAGTACTTC.

This chain links TRBV4-3 with TRBJ1-6; TRBD1 might be the D (6 bases). This CDR3 spans 16 amino acids. The germline CDR1 and CDR2 sequences are LGHNA and YSLEER. V lost 3 bases and J lost 6, with 15 bases in between. DNA for the CDR3: TGCGCCAGCAGCCAGCGCCGACAGGCGCCTAATTCACCCCTCCACTTT. Encoded protein: CASSQRRQAPNSPLHF.

J is TRBJ1-2 and V is TRBV6-6; TRBD1 might be the D (5 bases). Trimming took off 5 bases at V and 8 bases at J, with 15 bases between the two ends. The germline gives CDR1 MNHNY, CDR2 SVGAGI (reference sequence). CDR3 length: 13 amino acids. The chain's CDR3 is CASSAAGTWGYTF. The CDR3 nucleotides read TGTGCCAGCAGTGCTGCCGGGACGTGGGGCTACACCTTC.

This clonotype was seen only a few times. This chain links TRBV7-9 with TRBJ2-5; 12 bases are shared with TRBD2. The V segment lost 7 bases and the J segment 5 bases; nucleotides outside the gene matches: 11. The CDR3 covers 16 residues. Germline CDR1 SEHNR, CDR2 FQNEAQ (reference sequence). This CDR3 is CASNRLAGGPPETQYF. The DNA for the CDR3 is TGTGCCAGCAACCGGCTAGCGGGAGGGCCCCCCGAGACCCAGTACTTC.

This chain links TRBV7-6 with TRBJ2-3; D uncertain. CDR1 SGHVS and CDR2 FNYEAQ come from the germline V gene. V was pared by 5 bases and J by 9 bases, with 15 bases between. The CDR3 covers 13 residues. CDR3 bases: TGTGCCAGCAGCCCGTCGCAGGTCAGAACGCAGTATTTT. Its translation: CASSPSQVRTQYF.

This chain's CDR3 is CATSPGTGLGSYEQYF. CDR3 sequence (DNA): TGTGCCACCAGCCCCGGGACAGGGCTCGGTTCCTACGAGCAGTACTTC. V and J are TRBV15 and TRBJ2-7, with 9 bases lining up with TRBD1. Trimming at V came to 5 bases and at J to 1 base, leaving 9 bases not matched to a gene. The CDR3 covers 16 residues. CDR1 LNHNV and CDR2 YYDKDF come from the germline V gene (reference sequence).

This clonotype has more than one count but fewer than ten. The genes are TRBV20-1 and TRBJ2-4; TRBD2 matches 13 bases. V lost 6 bases and J lost 2; bases outside the gene matches: 13. The CDR3 spans 18 residues. The germline V gene has CDR1 DFQATT and CDR2 SNEGSKA (reference sequence). This CDR3 is CSAPRLAGGQMTKNIQYF. CDR3 nucleotide sequence: TGCAGTGCCCCTAGACTAGCGGGAGGTCAGATGACCAAAAACATTCAGTACTTC.

The chain combines TRBV20-1 with TRBJ2-7; TRBD2 is a possible D gene (6 bases). Per germline, CDR1 DFQATT and CDR2 SNEGSKA (reference sequence). The CDR3 runs 15 residues. V dropped 0 bases and J dropped 3 bases, with 15 bases sitting between them. The CDR3 loop reads CSAREALRRVYEQYF. As DNA, the CDR3 is TGCAGTGCTAGAGAGGCCCTTAGGAGGGTCTACGAGCAGTACTTC.

The rearrangement links TRBV6-2 or TRBV6-3 to TRBJ2-5; 7 positions match TRBD2. J lost 4 bases, V lost 2 bases, and 10 bases had no gene match. This CDR3 region has 16 residues. Germline lookup yields CDR1 MNHEY and CDR2 SVGEGT. The CDR3 region is CASSYVAGEARETQYF. For the CDR3, the DNA is TGTGCCAGCAGTTACGTGGCGGGAGAGGCTAGAGAGACCCAGTACTTC.

This clonotype was seen ten or more times. The chain has TRBV7-3 and TRBJ2-3; D is uncertain. The CDR3 covers 13 residues. Germline values: CDR1 SGHTA, CDR2 FQGTGA. The V end was cut by 4 bases, the J end by 3 bases, with 8 bases between. The CDR3 here is CASSSAVTDTQYF. Written as DNA, the CDR3 is TGTGCCAGCAGCTCCGCTGTTACAGATACGCAGTATTTT.

The genes are TRBV6-7 and TRBJ2-4, with D perhaps being TRBD1 or TRBD2 (5 bases each). The J call may not be correct, given that the DNA end is closer to TRBJ2-7. TRBV6-7 is designated an ORF whose function remains uncertain. This CDR3 has 14 residues. Written as DNA, the CDR3 is TGTGCCAGCAGTGACAAAGGGGAGACCTACGAGCAGTACTTC. It yields the protein CASSDKGETYEQYF.

V and J are TRBV5-6 and TRBJ1-6, with a tentative D call TRBD1 (5 bases). In germline, CDR1 is SGHDT, CDR2 YYEEEE. This CDR3 comprises 14 residues. The V end lost 4 bases, the J end lost 7 bases, and 12 bases lay between the germline ends. The CDR3 sequence: CASSGGTVNSPLHF. CDR3 in DNA: TGTGCCAGCAGCGGCGGGACGGTGAATTCACCCCTCCACTTT.

This chain joins TRBV7-2 and TRBJ1-5; D may be TRBD1 (5 bases). V dropped 3 bases and J dropped 7 bases, with 10 bases sitting between them. Germline CDR1 reads SGHTA; CDR2 reads FQGNSA. This CDR3 comprises 13 residues. CDR3 sequence reads: CASSFERGQPQHF. CDR3 in DNA: TGTGCCAGCAGCTTTGAGCGGGGCCAGCCCCAGCATTTT.

The chain couples TRBV20-1 to TRBJ2-4; the match to TRBD2 covers 11 bases. Losses at the gene ends were 0 bases for V and 15 bases for J; bases not matched to a gene: 13. The CDR3 spans 15 residues. The V gene's germline CDR1 is DFQATT and CDR2 SNEGSKA (reference sequence). The CDR3 loop reads CSARDRGLAVYERYF. CDR3 DNA: TGCAGTGCTAGAGATAGGGGACTAGCGGTTTACGAGCGGTACTTC.

This chain links TRBV18 with TRBJ1-4; no clear D gene. Trimming cost V 3 bases and J 5 bases, with 7 bases left between them. This CDR3 contains 13 residues. The V gene's germline CDR1 is KGHSH and CDR2 LQKENI. The CDR3 bases are TGTGCCAGCTCACCTAGGATAAATGAAAAACTGTTTTTT. It codes for CASSPRINEKLFF. The full variable domain, its missing parts supplied by reference TRBV18 and TRBJ1-4, is NAGVMQNPRHLVRRRGQEARLRCSPMKGHSHVYWYRQLPEEGLKFMVYLQKENIIDESGMPKERFSAEFPKEGPSILRIQQVVRGDSAAYFCASSPRINEKLFFGSGTQLSVL.

The chain carries TRBV9 and TRBJ2-5; 13 bases align to TRBD2. Germline loops: CDR1 SGDLS, CDR2 YYNGEE. J lost 11 bases, V lost 4 bases, and 14 bases had no gene match. The CDR3 covers 16 residues. The CDR3 DNA is TGTGCCAGCAGCCCGCTCGGTGGACTAGCGGGAGTTGAGCAGTACTTC. It codes for CASSPLGGLAGVEQYF.

This clonotype was detected only a few times. V is TRBV11-2 and J is TRBJ2-3; D remains unclear. Deletions cut 9 bases from V and 4 bases from J, with 17 bases between. The CDR3 extends over 14 amino acids. Germline V gene data show CDR1 as SGHAT and CDR2 as FQNNGV. Written as DNA, the CDR3 is TGTGCCAGTAAAGTGGGTTTTACCTCAGATACGCAGTATTTT. This sequence encodes CASKVGFTSDTQYF.

This clonotype was detected many times. The chain uses TRBV7-2 and TRBJ2-7; 8 bases line up with TRBD2. Germline V gene data show CDR1 as SGHTA and CDR2 as FQGNSA. The CDR3 consists of 16 residues. The J segment lost 0 bases and the V segment lost 4 bases, leaving 8 bases of the junction unmatched. Here the CDR3 DNA reads TGTGCCAGCAGCTCCGGACTAGCAGTAAGCTCCTACGAGCAGTACTTC. It specifies CASSSGLAVSSYEQYF.

The chain employs TRBV6-2 or TRBV6-3 and TRBJ2-7; D call uncertain. This CDR3 is 14 amino acids long. Germline CDR1 MNHEY, CDR2 SVGEGT. Trimming removed 7 bases from V and 1 base from J, with 14 bases in between. CDR3 residues: CASITLGRSYEQYF. CDR3 coding DNA: TGTGCCAGCATTACTCTCGGACGTTCCTACGAGCAGTACTTC.

This clonotype was seen a few times. The rearrangement joins TRBV20-1 to TRBJ2-7, with D possibly being TRBD2 (6 bases). The ends were cut back, 4 bases at V and 2 bases at J, with 15 bases in the middle. Germline V lookup: CDR1 DFQATT, CDR2 SNEGSKA (reference sequence). The CDR3 has 14 residues. The DNA of the CDR3 is TGCAGTGCTACTGATAGCGGAATCCCCTACGAGCAGTACTTC. Its protein product is CSATDSGIPYEQYF.

Only a few counts were recorded for this clonotype. The rearrangement uses TRBV20-1 and TRBJ2-5, with TRBD1 identical over 7 bases. Germline trimming cut 6 bases from V and 5 bases from J; bases unmatched to any gene: 15. Germline CDR1 is DFQATT and CDR2 is SNEGSKA (reference sequence). The CDR3 is made up of 15 amino acids. The CDR3 spells CSAEPRQGDLETQYF. In DNA form, the CDR3 reads TGCAGTGCCGAACCGCGACAGGGCGACCTTGAGACCCAGTACTTC.